This TCR beta chain was documented in a study of Graves' ophthalmopathy and Graves' hyperthyroidism. The wider study: Peripheral blood was collected at initial diagnosis, before any treatment. Study-level results: Most thyroid-expanded clonotypes exceeding 0.001 frequency were also found in blood.

Patients were diagnosed from clinical symptoms, serum thyroxine, TRAb, thyroid ultrasound and orbital computed tomography. Someone took the PBMCs out of approximately 9 ml of fresh peripheral blood. Amplified material comprised TCR beta CDR3 regions derived from RNA transcripts. RT-PCR with HTBI primers came first, then second-round multiplex PCR. TCRdb ran MiXCR on the multiplex PCR reads and lists one entry per CDR3 protein. Among some 390,000 distinct CDR3 sequences, around 20% were seen once, and the ten largest hold roughly 1.5%. The CDR3 length is 16 residues. Germline CDR1 is SGHTA and CDR2 is FQGNSA. With 5 bases clipped from V and 1 base from J, the junction kept 11 bases outside the gene matches. This clonotype was detected many times. Antigen specificity is unknown.

The sample taken for sequencing was peripheral blood. The chain employs TRBV7-2 and TRBJ2-7, with TRBD1 identical over 7 bases. The receptor's source is a woman aged 18-29 years with Graves' ophthalmopathy. CDR3 bases: TGTGCCAGCAGCGCGCAACAGGGGATTGGATCCTACGAGCAGTACTTC. Translated, it gives CASSAQQGIGSYEQYF. Full variable domain (missing parts from reference TRBV7-2 and TRBJ2-7): GAGVSQSPSNKVTEKGKDVELRCDPISGHTALYWYRQSLGQGLEFLIYFQGNSAPDKSGLPSDRFSAERTGGSVSTLTIQRTQQEDSAVYLCASSAQQGIGSYEQYFGPGTRLTVT.